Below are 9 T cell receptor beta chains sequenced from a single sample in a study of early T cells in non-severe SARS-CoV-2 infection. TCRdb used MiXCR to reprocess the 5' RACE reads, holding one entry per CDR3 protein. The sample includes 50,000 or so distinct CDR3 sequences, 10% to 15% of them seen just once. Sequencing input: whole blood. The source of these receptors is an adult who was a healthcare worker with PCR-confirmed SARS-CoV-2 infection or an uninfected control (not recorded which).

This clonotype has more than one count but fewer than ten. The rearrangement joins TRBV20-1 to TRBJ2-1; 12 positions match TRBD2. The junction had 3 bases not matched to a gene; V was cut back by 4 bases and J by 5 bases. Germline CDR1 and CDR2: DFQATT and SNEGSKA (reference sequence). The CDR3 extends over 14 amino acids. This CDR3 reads CSATGTSGHNEQFF. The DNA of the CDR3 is TGCAGTGCTACCGGGACTAGCGGGCACAATGAGCAGTTCTTC.

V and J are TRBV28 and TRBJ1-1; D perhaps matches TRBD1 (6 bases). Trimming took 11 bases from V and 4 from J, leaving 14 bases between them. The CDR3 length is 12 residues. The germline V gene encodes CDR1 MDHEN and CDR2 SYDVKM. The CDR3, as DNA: TGTGCCTTCCGGACAGAGATCACTGAAGCTTTCTTT. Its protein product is CAFRTEITEAFF. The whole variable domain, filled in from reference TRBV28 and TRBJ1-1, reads DVKVTQSSRYLVKRTGEKVFLECVQDMDHENMFWYRQDPGLGLRLIYFSYDVKMKEKGDIPEGYSVSREKKERFSLILESASTNQTSMYLCAFRTEITEAFFGQGTRLTVV.

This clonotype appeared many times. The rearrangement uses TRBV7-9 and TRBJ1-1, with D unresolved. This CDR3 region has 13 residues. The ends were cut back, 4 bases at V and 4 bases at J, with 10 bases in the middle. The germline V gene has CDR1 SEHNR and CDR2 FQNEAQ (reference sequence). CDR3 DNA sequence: TGTGCCAGCAGCTCCTATAAGGGCACTGAAGCTTTCTTT. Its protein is CASSSYKGTEAFF.

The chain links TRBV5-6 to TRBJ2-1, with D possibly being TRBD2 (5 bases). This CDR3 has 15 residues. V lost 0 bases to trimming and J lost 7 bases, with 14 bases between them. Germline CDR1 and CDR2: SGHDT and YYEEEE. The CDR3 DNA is TGTGCCAGCAGCTTGGCTGGAGTGGGAGAGAATGAGCAGTTCTTC. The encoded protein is CASSLAGVGENEQFF.

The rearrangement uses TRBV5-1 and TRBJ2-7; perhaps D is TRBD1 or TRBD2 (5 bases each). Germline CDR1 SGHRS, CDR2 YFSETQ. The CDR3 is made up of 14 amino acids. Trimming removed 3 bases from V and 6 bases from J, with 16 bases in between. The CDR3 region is CASSWDFREREQYF. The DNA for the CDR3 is TGCGCCAGCAGCTGGGATTTCAGGGAGCGCGAGCAGTACTTC.

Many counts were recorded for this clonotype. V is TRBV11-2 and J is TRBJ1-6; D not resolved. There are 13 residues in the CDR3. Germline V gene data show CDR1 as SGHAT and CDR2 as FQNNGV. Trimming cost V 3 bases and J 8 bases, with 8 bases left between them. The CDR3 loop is CASSFIPDSPLHF. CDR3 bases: TGTGCCAGCAGCTTCATTCCGGATTCACCCCTCCACTTT. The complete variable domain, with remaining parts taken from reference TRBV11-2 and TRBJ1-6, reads EAGVAQSPRYKIIEKRQSVAFWCNPISGHATLYWYQQILGQGPKLLIQFQNNGVVDDSQLPKDRFSAERLKGVDSTLKIQPAKLEDSAVYLCASSFIPDSPLHFGNGTRLTVT.

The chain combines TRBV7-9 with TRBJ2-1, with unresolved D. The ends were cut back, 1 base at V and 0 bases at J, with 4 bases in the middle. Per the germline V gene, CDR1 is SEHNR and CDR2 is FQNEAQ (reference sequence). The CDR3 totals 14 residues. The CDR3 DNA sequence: TGTGCCAGCAGCTTAGACCCCTCCTACAATGAGCAGTTCTTC. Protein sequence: CASSLDPSYNEQFF.

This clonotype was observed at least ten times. The DNA of the CDR3 is TGCAGCGGGGGGACTAGCGGGAGGTCCTACGAGCAGTACTTC. The encoded protein is CSGGTSGRSYEQYF. The V gene is TRBV29-1, the J gene TRBJ2-7; TRBD2 matches at 15 bases. The CDR3 runs 14 residues. J lost 1 base, V lost 7 bases, and 2 bases had no gene match. Germline V gene data show CDR1 as SQVTM and CDR2 as ANQGSEA.

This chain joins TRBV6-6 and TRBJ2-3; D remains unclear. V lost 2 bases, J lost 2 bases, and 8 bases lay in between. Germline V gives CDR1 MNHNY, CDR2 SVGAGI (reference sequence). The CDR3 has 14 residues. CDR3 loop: CASSYGQYTDTQYF. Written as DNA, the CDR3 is TGTGCCAGCAGTTACGGCCAGTACACAGATACGCAGTATTTT.